Listed below are T cell receptor beta chains from one sample, sequenced in a study of blood T cell repertoires in COVID-19. Measured with immunoSEQ multiplex PCR; TCRdb has only the in-frame clones, and not every one. The data hold around 190,000 clones, with about 88% observed a single time. Sequences were obtained from peripheral blood. Receptor source: a man aged 50 or older with COVID-19, enrolled during active disease. Each CDR3 is given with its conserved first and last residue. The order of the fields is D gene, V gene, J gene, clone size, CDR3 protein, CDR3 DNA. D genes are given only for firm matches. The size entry is marked missing in some rows and otherwise reads once, few, many or a size class.

D gene: TRBD2
V gene: TRBV24-1
J gene: TRBJ2-5
clone size: few
CDR3 protein: CATSPSSGSGETQYF
CDR3 DNA: TGTGCCACCAGCCCAAGTAGCGGGAGCGGGGAGACCCAGTACTTC

D gene: TRBD1
V gene: TRBV4-1
J gene: TRBJ2-7
clone size: NA
CDR3 protein: CASSQDGTGGLEQYF
CDR3 DNA: TGCGCCAGCAGCCAAGACGGCACAGGGGGTTTGGAGCAGTACTTC

D gene: TRBD1
V gene: TRBV20-1
J gene: TRBJ2-5
clone size: NA
CDR3 protein: CSASWDRGRETQYF
CDR3 DNA: TGCAGTGCTAGTTGGGACAGGGGTCGAGAGACCCAGTACTTC

D gene: NA
V gene: TRBV12-3/TRBV12-4
J gene: TRBJ2-5
clone size: NA
CDR3 protein: CASSGSVETQYF
CDR3 DNA: TGTGCCAGCAGTGGTAGTGTGGAGACCCAGTACTTC

D gene: TRBD2
V gene: TRBV5-4
J gene: TRBJ2-7
clone size: NA
CDR3 protein: CASSPGLAGRLATYEQYF
CDR3 DNA: TGTGCCAGCTCCCCGGGACTAGCGGGACGACTTGCCACCTACGAGCAGTACTTC

D gene: NA
V gene: TRBV10-3
J gene: TRBJ2-3
clone size: NA
CDR3 protein: CAISGLASDTQYF
CDR3 DNA: TGTGCCATCAGTGGGCTAGCATCAGATACGCAGTATTTT

D gene: TRBD2
V gene: TRBV18
J gene: TRBJ2-3
clone size: NA
CDR3 protein: CASSPPVGRDGTQYF
CDR3 DNA: TGTGCCAGCTCACCACCGGTCGGGAGGGATGGTACGCAGTATTTT

D gene: NA
V gene: TRBV7-9
J gene: TRBJ2-2
clone size: NA
CDR3 protein: CASSSVALSGELFF
CDR3 DNA: TGTGCCAGCAGCTCTGTCGCCCTATCCGGGGAGCTGTTTTTT

D gene: NA
V gene: TRBV27
J gene: TRBJ2-5
clone size: NA
CDR3 protein: CASSLSWQKQETQYF
CDR3 DNA: TGTGCCAGCAGTTTATCTTGGCAGAAACAAGAGACCCAGTACTTC

D gene: TRBD2
V gene: TRBV5-6
J gene: TRBJ2-1
clone size: NA
CDR3 protein: CASSLILAGGQSSYNEQFF
CDR3 DNA: TGTGCCAGCAGCTTGATTCTAGCGGGAGGTCAGAGCTCCTACAATGAGCAGTTCTTC

D gene: NA
V gene: TRBV7-8
J gene: TRBJ1-1
clone size: NA
CDR3 protein: CASSFQAGNTEAFF
CDR3 DNA: TGTGCCAGCAGCTTCCAGGCGGGAAACACTGAAGCTTTCTTT

D gene: TRBD1
V gene: TRBV19
J gene: TRBJ2-4
clone size: NA
CDR3 protein: CASSARDSLAKNIQYF
CDR3 DNA: TGTGCCAGTAGTGCAAGGGACAGCCTGGCCAAAAACATTCAGTACTTC

D gene: TRBD1
V gene: TRBV19
J gene: TRBJ2-7
clone size: many
CDR3 protein: CASSMGNTGGEQYF
CDR3 DNA: TGTGCCAGTAGTATGGGAAACACAGGGGGCGAGCAGTACTTC

D gene: TRBD1
V gene: TRBV24-1
J gene: TRBJ2-1
clone size: NA
CDR3 protein: CATSDGTASYNEQFF
CDR3 DNA: TGTGCCACCAGTGATGGGACAGCCTCCTACAATGAGCAGTTCTTC

D gene: NA
V gene: TRBV28
J gene: TRBJ1-2
clone size: NA
CDR3 protein: CASSLARGRGAANYGYTF
CDR3 DNA: TGTGCCAGCAGTTTAGCGCGGGGGCGGGGGGCGGCTAACTATGGCTACACCTTC

D gene: TRBD1
V gene: TRBV3-1/TRBV3-2
J gene: TRBJ1-5
clone size: NA
CDR3 protein: CASSQGQGGQPQHF
CDR3 DNA: TGTGCCAGCAGCCAGGGACAGGGGGGTCAGCCCCAGCATTTT